What follows is one T cell receptor (beta chain) and its context. The target of this receptor is not known. Library prep was done by the immunoSEQ multiplex PCR assay. The multiplex PCR relied on a mix of 60 forward primers for TCR Vbeta segments and 13 reverse primers for TCR Jbeta segments. The CDR3 region of rearranged TCR beta genes was amplified from genomic DNA with a multiplex PCR assay. Amplified TCR beta libraries were sequenced as 87-base-pair reads on the Illumina HiSeq System. Per the source publication's procedure: Across the 600 to 700 repertoires, a later analysis counted about 81 million unique TCR beta chains, approximately 12 million of which were shared by at least two donors. To remove PCR and sequencing errors, raw reads were error-corrected and collapsed into unique sequences using a nearest-neighbor algorithm that merged closely related sequences. To assign V, D and J gene segments, CDR3 sequences were aligned to IMGT reference sequences. For a sequence to be retained, a match of at least six nucleotides was required to both a V gene segment and a J gene segment. Rearrangements were classified as productive when the CDR3 lacked stop codons and remained in frame with V and J, and all other rearrangements were classified as non-productive. CDR3 was defined according to IMGT convention as the region running from the second conserved V-encoded cysteine to the conserved J-encoded phenylalanine. In an earlier analysis of roughly 610 of the donors, sequences lacking an unambiguous match to a single V gene segment were excluded. An earlier analysis of several hundred of the donors classified V segments as functional when productive rearrangements were above 56.7% and as segregating when the standard deviation between donors was above 5%. To diagnose cytomegalovirus status from the catalog of TCR beta chain sequences, a statistical classification framework was built. In a later analysis, TCR nucleotide sequences were compared against IMGT/GENE-DB human TR gene sequences so that V and J genes could be assigned. Using the TCRdist pipeline, a later analysis assigned CDR3 sequences along with most-parsimonious VDJ recombination scenarios. A later analysis defined each TCR beta chain by its CDR3 amino acid sequence plus V-gene family, and excluded reads lacking a unique V-gene family. In a later analysis, fewer than 600 highly shared, low-generation-probability nucleotide sequences were removed to address suspected cross-contamination and a sequencing artifact. A later analysis calculated a clonal expansion index for each public chain from normalized within-repertoire ranks of inferred template counts. In a later analysis, generation probabilities were computed with a VDJ recombination model fitted to out-of-frame rearrangements, and the resulting probabilities were checked against IGoR. In a later analysis, hypergeometric tests were used to score TCR-TCR, TCR-HLA and TCR-CMV co-occurrence, with a repertoire-size bias correction applied to TCR pairs. In a later analysis, false discovery rates were estimated by permuting HLA or CMV assignments 20 times. In a later analysis, co-occurring TCRs were grouped with DBSCAN, and TCRdist sequence similarity was added when clustering was performed within HLA-allele-positive subsets. Repertoires with fewer than 30,000 or more than 120,000 public chains, plus five repertoires with anomalous nucleotide sharing, were excluded from co-occurrence clustering. Drawn from immuneACCESS, this table holds only the in-frame rearrangements with V and J called that TCRdb kept. Clones are partly lost; checked studies trace under half to an unresolved V gene and leave the rest unexplained. The V and J calls and clone size come from that table; D and trimming were worked out from the DNA. The table of this sample itemizes some 70,000 clones. The biggest ten clones account for roughly 0.8% of the sample.

These data originate in a study of cytomegalovirus exposure and HLA in healthy donors (dated by TCRdb to between 2016 and 2019). Broadly, across the study: An earlier analysis of roughly 610 of the donors reported 276 Gb of sequence data and around 120 million unique TCR beta sequences obtained from some 170 million T cells. An early release covering roughly 600 HLA-typed donors comprised around 300 gigabases of sequencing data and some 79 million unique TCR sequences. Of the 300 to 450 genotyped donors, approximately 83% fell in the genetic ancestry cluster associated with self-reported Caucasian donors. The study was designed to test whether signatures of past pathogen exposure could be identified by cataloging public T cell receptors. Using immunosequencing, the study profiled T cell repertoires from 640 or so subjects and related those repertoires to cytomegalovirus serostatus. Besides the first cohort of under 700 subjects, a separate validation cohort made up of 120 different subjects was used. To predict cytomegalovirus infection status, the study combined high-throughput TCR immunosequencing, statistical association of individual TCRs with disease status, and machine learning. To study patterns of TCR occurrence, a later analysis re-analyzed previously published TCR beta repertoires from 650 to 750 donors and added high-resolution HLA genotyping. Rather than using new phenotypic data, the later analysis identified candidate immune exposures from TCR beta sequences and from how often those sequences occurred across donors. An earlier analysis of several hundred of the donors applied high-throughput TCR beta sequencing to assess whether each TCR beta V gene segment acted as functional or pseudogenic. Donor age, sex, ethnicity and CMV serostatus were compiled alongside the repertoire data. A later genetic analysis took genome-wide SNP genotypes for 398 of the 666 donors and used that subset as a discovery cohort. All discovery cohort repertoires had been generated on a single sequencing platform. HLA typing covered class I and class II loci at four-digit resolution. Typing coverage differed by locus: A, B, C, DRB1 and DQB1 were typed in about 620-630 donors, DQA1 in 500 to 550, DPA1 in some 600, and DPB1 in 450 to 480. Four or five DR-DQ haplotypes were handled as single units for association and clustering, since linkage in the cohort was strong. Among over 350 genotyped donors of the cohort, an average of around 240,000 unique TCR beta nucleotide sequences were sequenced per donor, 15% to 20% of them non-productive. Overall results and qualifications from the work: Because the 87-base-pair reads could not distinguish some IMGT-functional V segments, including TRBV6-2 and TRBV6-3, those segments were excluded. A further reported finding was that TCR beta sequences accurately predicted the HLA-A and HLA-B alleles for most subjects in the first cohort. According to a later genetic analysis, donors in an Asian-associated ancestry cluster had fewer N-insertions in productive TCRs than the approximately 700-donor mean. The authors suggested that the approach could potentially be generalized to other disease states and immunological phenotypes. In a later analysis, most CMV-associated TCR beta chains were found to appear HLA-restricted, with HLA associations seemingly driven largely by CMV exposure. The cohort was sequenced for TCR beta chains only, and without alpha or paired-chain data the features that could be detected were limited. The study gave a list of roughly 150 TCR beta chains associated with cytomegalovirus. Because HLA typing was unavailable for some donors at each locus, only the typed subset was used in association tests. A later analysis found that HLA-associated TCR beta chains were more clonally expanded and had lower generation probabilities than equally common non-associated chains. In a later analysis, TCR association rates were found to vary across HLA loci, with the most associated TCRs seen for DRB1 alleles and the fewest for HLA-C alleles. At a false discovery rate of 0.05, a later analysis linked 15,000 to 20,000 TCR beta sequences to specific HLA alleles. In an earlier analysis of approximately 590 of the donors, most TCR beta V segments appeared in productive rearrangements about 90% or about 30% of the time, broadly matching IMGT annotations. Because counts were too low, fewer than 20 rarely observed V segments, including chromosome 9 orphons, were excluded from the earlier analysis of around 640 of the donors. Most TCR sequences were seen in very few donors, while some public TCRs were found in many individuals. Correlated functional status among segregating V segments might be attributable to linkage disequilibrium, but an unknown experimental factor could not be ruled out. Immune exposure information for the cohort was limited to CMV serostatus. When HLA alleles, especially DR and DQ, strongly co-occurred, TCR associations were difficult to assign to individual alleles. According to a later analysis, parvovirus B19, influenza, CMV and Epstein-Barr virus appeared linked to several top co-occurrence clusters. V-gene and J-gene trimming of TCR beta chains was associated with a missense DCLRE1C variant in a later genetic analysis, and the association was replicated in an independent cohort. Three of the identified cytomegalovirus-associated TCR beta chains were confirmed in vitro to be specific for cytomegalovirus antigens. Presence/absence analyses assumed roughly uniform sequencing depth across donors, an assumption that may not hold. A cluster of highly shared sequence variants was judged likely to represent a technical artifact of the sequencing pipeline. The classifier was reported to diagnose cytomegalovirus status with high specificity and sensitivity in both the original and validation cohorts.

The CDR1 and CDR2 encoded by the germline V gene (reference sequence) are SEHNR and FQNEAQ. From its cysteine to its phenylalanine, the CDR3 spans 15 amino acids. This entry keeps only the CDR3 DNA: 45 bases, framed from base 1. Germline trimming amounts to 5 bases on V and 6 bases on J, with 11 as the count of junction bases outside the gene matches. The cohort consisted of fewer than 700 healthy bone marrow donors. At the time of sampling, every cohort member was nominally healthy, though immune exposures that went unrecorded were likely present. The donor was CMV seronegative and belonged to the group of more than 300 seronegative cohort members. A peripheral blood sample was provided by each donor, and peripheral blood mononuclear cells were used for TCR beta sequencing. The Qiagen DNeasy Blood Extraction Kit was used to extract genomic DNA from the blood cell samples.

The V and J genes are TRBV7-9 and TRBJ1-2; TRBD1 fits 8 bases in the junction. This receptor was identified in a boy under 18 in good health and CMV-seronegative. Sample: PBMCs. The CDR3 region reads CASSDTGQGGDGYTF. The sequence in DNA is TGTGCCAGCAGCGACACCGGACAGGGAGGGGATGGCTACACCTTC.